This entry lists 24 T cell receptor beta chains sequenced from one sample in a study of T cell responses to AZD1222 COVID-19 vaccine. Data came from immunoSEQ multiplex PCR; TCRdb stores just in-frame clones and leaves some out. The sample lists under 150,000 clones; approximately 90% were seen once. Sequenced here: peripheral blood, sampled on day 0 of AZD1222 vaccination. The receptor set was obtained from an adult in good health.

There are a few counts of this clone. This rearrangement joins TRBV6-4 to TRBJ2-3, with 9 bases matching TRBD2. V gave up 6 bases and J gave up 4 bases; unmatched junction bases: 8. The CDR3 totals 15 residues. Germline V gives CDR1 MRHNA, CDR2 SNTAGT. CDR3 amino acids: CASSRAGGTADTQYF. As DNA, the CDR3 is TGTGCCAGCAGCCGAGCGGGGGGCACTGCAGATACGCAGTATTTT.

The genes are TRBV3-1 (or the pseudogene TRBV3-2) and TRBJ2-3, with 13 bases fitting TRBD2. With 1 base clipped from V and 0 bases from J, the junction kept 7 bases outside the gene matches. The germline CDR1 and CDR2 sequences are LGHDT and YNNKEL (reference sequence). The CDR3 is 19 amino acids. The CDR3 nucleotides are TGTGCCAGCAGCCAAGGACTAGCGGGAGGTCTCGACAGCACAGATACGCAGTATTTT. Translation: CASSQGLAGGLDSTDTQYF.

The chain recombines TRBV28 with TRBJ1-3; D might be TRBD1 (5 bases). The CDR3 runs 14 residues. Germline V gene lookup returns CDR1 MDHEN and CDR2 SYDVKM. V lost 9 bases to trimming and J lost 0 bases, with 12 bases between them. CDR3 sequence reads: CASRLGGSGNTIYF. CDR3 nucleotides: TGTGCCAGTAGGCTGGGGGGCTCTGGAAACACCATATATTTT.

The chain joins TRBV21-1 to TRBJ2-7; the listed D gene, TRBD2, was not tested against the DNA. TRBV21-1 is a listed pseudogene. The CDR3 contains 16 residues. CDR3 bases: TGTGCCAGCAGCAAAGTTCGGGAGGGGGTTGGCTACGAGCAGTACTTC. This gives the protein CASSKVREGVGYEQYF.

The chain uses TRBV9 and TRBJ1-2; 7 nucleotides line up with TRBD1. The CDR3 runs to 14 residues. V trimming: 3 bases; J trimming: 3 bases; junction bases outside the gene matches: 5. The V gene's germline CDR1 is SGDLS and CDR2 YYNGEE. The CDR3 coding sequence is TGTGCCAGCAGCGCCAACAGGGGTGACTATGGCTACACCTTC. It is translated as CASSANRGDYGYTF.

The J gene is TRBJ2-7, the V gene TRBV3-1 (or the pseudogene TRBV3-2), with D perhaps matching TRBD1 (5 bases). Germline V gives CDR1 LGHDT, CDR2 YNNKEL (reference sequence). The CDR3 covers 16 residues. The V end lost 1 base, the J end lost 6 bases, and 19 bases lay between the germline ends. The CDR3 loop reads CASSQVRGLGMGEQYF. CDR3 coding DNA: TGTGCCAGCAGCCAAGTTAGGGGATTGGGGATGGGCGAGCAGTACTTC.

This clone was observed once. This chain uses TRBV27 with TRBJ2-5; D is perhaps TRBD2 (6 bases). Trimming left V 1 base short and J 2 bases short, with 11 bases between. This CDR3 has 15 amino acids. Germline V gene data show CDR1 as MNHEY and CDR2 as SMNVEV (reference sequence). CDR3 in amino acids: CASSLWGSGQETQYF. The CDR3 coding sequence is TGTGCCAGCAGTTTATGGGGGAGCGGGCAAGAGACCCAGTACTTC.

This clone was counted a few times. V usage is TRBV6-6 and J usage is TRBJ1-2; a weak D match, TRBD1 (6 bases). V was trimmed by 7 bases and J by 4 bases, leaving 22 bases between them. Germline V lookup: CDR1 MNHNY, CDR2 SVGAGI (reference sequence). The CDR3 is 16 residues long. CDR3 sequence (DNA): TGTGCCAGCACCCCTCAGAGAAAGGGGGTCGGCTATGGCTACACCTTC. Encoded protein: CASTPQRKGVGYGYTF.

This clone has more than one count but fewer than ten. The chain uses TRBV5-4 and TRBJ2-3; D gene uncertain. CDR1 and CDR2 (germline): SGHNT, YYREEE (reference sequence). The CDR3 has 14 amino acids. The V end was cut by 0 bases, the J end by 3 bases, with 8 bases between. DNA for the CDR3: TGTGCCAGCAGCTTGGAAATAGCAACAGATACGCAGTATTTT. Translated, it gives CASSLEIATDTQYF.

The rearrangement links TRBV18 to TRBJ2-1; 9 nucleotides match TRBD2. The germline V gene has CDR1 KGHSH and CDR2 LQKENI. There are 16 residues in the CDR3. V shed 6 bases and J 2 bases; nucleotides not matched to a gene: 8. CDR3 sequence (DNA): TGTGCCAGCTCCCTCTTAGCGGGAGCGCCCTACAATGAGCAGTTCTTC. Its translation: CASSLLAGAPYNEQFF.

There are a few counts of this clone. J is TRBJ2-1 and V is TRBV19; 10 bases line up with TRBD2. Germline loops: CDR1 LNHDA, CDR2 SQIVND (reference sequence). The CDR3 runs 15 residues. V was pared by 2 bases and J by 8 bases, with 6 bases of the junction left unmatched. The CDR3 nucleotides are TGTGCCAGTAGTATAAGTAGCGGGGGGCCCCATGAGCAGTTCTTC. This encodes CASSISSGGPHEQFF.

The rearrangement uses TRBV4-1 and TRBJ1-1; D not resolved. Germline CDR1 is MGHRA and CDR2 is YSYEKL. The CDR3 spans 17 residues. V was cut by 1 base and J by 0 bases, with 15 bases left in between. CDR3 nucleotide sequence: TGCGCCAGCAGCCAAGGGAGGCAGGCTAAAATGAACACTGAAGCTTTCTTT. It codes for CASSQGRQAKMNTEAFF.

V is TRBV25-1 and J is TRBJ2-5; D is possibly TRBD1 or TRBD2 (5 bases each). V was pared by 6 bases and J by 5 bases, with 19 bases between. CDR3 length: 15 amino acids. Germline V gene data show CDR1 as MGHDK and CDR2 as SYGVNS. CDR3 region: CASRKGTFQGETQYF. CDR3 DNA: TGTGCCAGCAGAAAGGGGACGTTCCAAGGGGAGACCCAGTACTTC.

The rearrangement joins TRBV5-1 to TRBJ2-1, with 10 nucleotides matching TRBD2. This CDR3 spans 15 amino acids. After removal of 4 bases from V and 4 bases from J, the junction contained 5 bases not matched to a gene. Germline CDR1 SGHRS, CDR2 YFSETQ. The CDR3 protein is CASSPPSGGYNEQFF. The CDR3 DNA is TGCGCCAGCAGCCCCCCTAGCGGGGGATACAATGAGCAGTTCTTC.

This sequence joins TRBV4-1 and TRBJ2-1, with 7 bases lining up with TRBD1. The CDR3 is made up of 16 amino acids. The V and J ends lost 5 bases and 0 bases, in that order; junction bases with no gene match: 7. Germline values: CDR1 MGHRA, CDR2 YSYEKL. The CDR3: CASSKPRTGSYNEQFF. CDR3 DNA: TGCGCCAGCAGCAAACCCAGGACAGGCTCCTACAATGAGCAGTTCTTC.

The genes are TRBV2 and TRBJ1-6, with D possibly TRBD1 on 5 matching bases. The CDR3 spans 14 residues. Germline CDR1 and CDR2: SNHLY and FYNNEI. Between the trimmed V and J ends, which lost 3 bases and 7 bases, there was a span of 10 bases. Here the CDR3 reads CASSEHPGNSPLHF. As DNA, the CDR3 is TGTGCCAGCAGTGAGCACCCAGGGAATTCACCCCTCCACTTT. The full variable domain, with the rest looked up from reference TRBV2 and TRBJ1-6, is EPEVTQTPSHQVTQMGQEVILRCVPISNHLYFYWYRQILGQKVEFLVSFYNNEISEKSEIFDDQFSVERPDGSNFTLKIRSTKLEDSAMYFCASSEHPGNSPLHFGNGTRLTVT.

The chain's CDR3 is CASSFIDTQYF. For the CDR3, the DNA is TGTGCCAGCAGTTTCATCGATACGCAGTATTTT. V gene TRBV27 combines with J gene TRBJ2-3, with D uncertain. The germline CDR1 and CDR2 sequences are MNHEY and SMNVEV (reference sequence). V was pared by 3 bases and J by 6 bases, with 4 bases between. This CDR3 comprises 11 residues.

The gene calls are TRBV7-9 and TRBJ2-1; D is unclear. This CDR3 has 11 amino acids. V lost 0 bases to trimming and J lost 9 bases, with 3 bases between them. Germline V lookup: CDR1 SEHNR, CDR2 FQNEAQ (reference sequence). The CDR3 loop is CASSLAGEQFF. In DNA form, the CDR3 reads TGTGCCAGCAGCTTAGCTGGTGAGCAGTTCTTC.

The chain links TRBV5-1 to TRBJ2-3; D may be TRBD1 (5 bases). Trimming stripped 2 bases from V and 2 bases from J, with 12 bases between. This CDR3 region has 15 residues. The germline CDR1 and CDR2 sequences are SGHRS and YFSETQ. The CDR3 loop is CASSLDNRLTDTQYF. The CDR3 nucleotides are TGCGCCAGCAGCTTAGACAACAGGCTCACAGATACGCAGTATTTT.

On this clone: The junction and the germline gene differ at one end; a read error may be behind it. The V call is TRBV6-9, the J call TRBJ2-7, with 9 bases lining up with TRBD1. CDR3 length equals 15 residues. Per the germline V gene, CDR1 is MNHGY and CDR2 is SVAAGI. CDR3 bases: TGTGCCAGCAGTTATAAGGACAGGGGATCCTGCGAGCAGTACTTC. Translation: CASSYKDRGSCEQYF.

In DNA, the CDR3 is TGTGCCTGGAGTGTGTCAGGGAATCAGCCCCAGCATTTT. Translated: CAWSVSGNQPQHF. The chain combines TRBV30 with TRBJ1-5; maybe TRBD1 (5 bases). Trimming took off 0 bases at V and 4 bases at J, with 7 bases between the two ends. This CDR3 is built from 13 residues. CDR1 is GTSNPN, CDR2 SVGIG, per germline (reference sequence).

This clone has only one observation. This chain links TRBV7-8 with TRBJ2-1; 8 bases fit TRBD2. From germline, CDR1 is SGHVS and CDR2 FQNEAQ. This CDR3 has 15 residues. J gave up 9 bases and V 3 bases, and 10 bases lay outside the gene matches. The CDR3 DNA is TGTGCCAGCAGCTTGGGACTAGGGGCGGTGGGTGAGCAGTTCTTC. The encoded protein is CASSLGLGAVGEQFF.

The J gene is TRBJ1-3, the V gene TRBV19, with D perhaps matching TRBD1 (5 bases). The CDR3 is made up of 15 amino acids. Germline V gene sequence: CDR1 LNHDA, CDR2 SQIVND (reference sequence). Trimming left V 3 bases short and J 0 bases short, with 9 bases between. The CDR3 reads CASSIPGSSGNTIYF. CDR3 nucleotide sequence: TGTGCCAGTAGTATCCCAGGGAGCTCTGGAAACACCATATATTTT.

This clone was observed a few times. V gene TRBV7-2 combines with J gene TRBJ1-1; D might be TRBD1 (6 bases). This CDR3 spans 15 amino acids. The V and J ends lost 5 bases and 1 base respectively, with 14 bases between them. Germline CDR1 SGHTA, CDR2 FQGNSA. The CDR3 reads CASSPPGAPNTEAFF. Written as DNA, the CDR3 is TGTGCCAGCAGCCCTCCAGGGGCCCCGAACACTGAAGCTTTCTTT.